A selection of T cell receptor beta chains follows, all from one sample in a study of T cells in localized non-small cell lung cancer. The repertoire was sequenced with immunoSEQ multiplex PCR; TCRdb's copy has only in-frame clones and lacks some. The table lists more than 30,000 clones, roughly 87% of them singletons. The specimen comprised peripheral blood mononuclear cells, sampled before any cancer treatment. All receptors derive from a woman aged 40-69 years with stage III lung adenocarcinoma. Both conserved end residues are part of each CDR3. The order of the fields is J gene, D gene, V gene, CDR3 DNA, CDR3 protein. The D gene is left open where the match is weak.

TRBJ2-1,-,TRBV7-3,TGTGCCAGCAGCGCCAACCCCGGGGCGACCTACAATGAGCAGTTCTTC,CASSANPGATYNEQFF
TRBJ1-4,TRBD1,TRBV5-1,TGCGCCAGCAGCGAAACCAGGGGGGGTTTGGAGAAACTGTTTTTT,CASSETRGGLEKLFF
TRBJ2-7,TRBD1,TRBV25-1,TGTGCCAGCAGTGAACCGGGACAGGGCCAATACGAGCAGTACTTC,CASSEPGQGQYEQYF
TRBJ1-1,TRBD1,TRBV6-1,TGTGCCAGCAGTCGGACAGGGAACACTGAAGCTTTCTTT,CASSRTGNTEAFF
TRBJ2-7,TRBD1,TRBV27,TGTGCCAGCACTCGACAGGGAACGGAAACCTACGAGCAGTACTTC,CASTRQGTETYEQYF
TRBJ1-1,-,TRBV7-2,TGTGCCAGCAGCTTAGAGGGGATGAACACTGAAGCTTTCTTT,CASSLEGMNTEAFF
TRBJ1-1,-,TRBV6-1,TGTGCCAGCAGTGAAGCCGCAGGGATAAACACTGAAGCTTTCTTT,CASSEAAGINTEAFF
TRBJ2-7,-,TRBV9,TGTGCCAGCAGCGTACGGGGGCCGCCAGCCTACGAGCAGTACTTC,CASSVRGPPAYEQYF
TRBJ2-1,TRBD2,TRBV5-4,TGTGCCAGCAGTACGACTAGCGGAAAGGACAATGAGCAGTTCTTC,CASSTTSGKDNEQFF
TRBJ2-7,-,TRBV2,TGTGCCAGCAGTGAAGCGGCGCTCTGGGAGCAGTACTTC,CASSEAALWEQYF
TRBJ2-3,-,TRBV27,TGTGCCAGCAGTTTATCATCTGACCCTAGCACAGATACGCAGTATTTT,CASSLSSDPSTDTQYF
TRBJ2-6,-,TRBV27,TGTGCCAGCAGTCCAAATGGAGGGGGCTTCTCCGGGGCCAACGTCCTGACTTTC,CASSPNGGGFSGANVLTF
TRBJ2-5,TRBD2,TRBV5-1,TGCGCCACCAAGACTAGCGGGGCTCAAGAGACCCAGTACTTC,CATKTSGAQETQYF
TRBJ1-1,TRBD1,TRBV6-1,TGTGCCAGCAGTGTGACCCAGGGGGACAGGGGGCTACGGGCTTTCTTT,CASSVTQGDRGLRAFF
TRBJ2-1,TRBD1,TRBV27,TGTGCCAGCAGTTTCGGGGACAGGTTATCAAATGAGCAGTTCTTC,CASSFGDRLSNEQFF